This TCR beta chain came from a study of blood T cell repertoires in COVID-19. Study-level background: Samples came from the United States, Italy and Spain, spanning acute and convalescent COVID-19. PBMCs, B-cell-depleted T cells, or T cells provided the cDNA or gDNA that made up the material.

The CDR3 has 14 amino acids. Germline V gives CDR1 SGHTA, CDR2 FQGNSA. V lost 1 base, J lost 2 bases, and 5 bases lay in between. In the authors' workflow: Estimation of nucleated cell counts relied on the amplification of reference gene primers. The data were produced by immunoSEQ multiplex PCR, yet TCRdb's version contains in-frame clones alone and is incomplete. From that table come the V and J calls and clone size; the DNA was used to work out D and trimming. The data contain about 58,000 clones, around 76% of them singletons. The clonotype was recovered from a human donor in a cohort sampled during active COVID-19. Sequencing was performed on peripheral blood. The gene calls are TRBV7-2 and TRBJ1-4; D is ambiguous. The CDR3 spells CASSLGRTNEKLFF. The CDR3 nucleotides read TGTGCCAGCAGCTTAGGCCGGACTAATGAAAAACTGTTTTTT. Drawing the rest from reference TRBV7-2 and TRBJ1-4, the complete variable domain is GAGVSQSPSNKVTEKGKDVELRCDPISGHTALYWYRQSLGQGLEFLIYFQGNSAPDKSGLPSDRFSAERTGGSVSTLTIQRTQQEDSAVYLCASSLGRTNEKLFFGSGTQLSVL.